The rows below give T cell receptor beta chains drawn from one sample of a study of cytomegalovirus exposure and HLA in healthy donors. The data were produced by immunoSEQ multiplex PCR, yet TCRdb's version contains in-frame clones alone and is incomplete. The table shows some 110,000 clones, with about 88% occurring only once. Sequencing input: PBMCs. Receptors originate from a woman aged 18-29 years in good health and CMV-seropositive. Each CDR3 is given with its conserved first and last residue. The order of the fields is J gene, clone size, V gene, D gene, CDR3 protein, CDR3 DNA. A D gene is named only where the DNA matches it firmly. Where a row states a size, it is once, few, many or the class of an expanded clone; other rows omit it.

J: TRBJ1-3; size: -; V: TRBV19; D: TRBD1; CDR3: CASSGTGDLRNTIYF; DNA: TGTGCCAGTAGTGGGACAGGGGATCTCAGAAACACCATATATTTT
J: TRBJ2-1; size: -; V: TRBV7-9; D: TRBD2; CDR3: CASRLAGDYNEQFF; DNA: TGTGCCAGCAGACTAGCGGGAGATTACAATGAGCAGTTCTTC
J: TRBJ1-1; size: once; V: TRBV11-3; D: TRBD1; CDR3: CASSYITAGGNTEAFF; DNA: TGTGCCAGCAGCTACATAACGGCAGGGGGGAACACTGAAGCTTTCTTT
J: TRBJ2-1; size: -; V: TRBV5-1; D: TRBD2; CDR3: CASSRGLAGGNEQFF; DNA: TGCGCCAGCAGCCGGGGACTAGCGGGAGGTAATGAGCAGTTCTTC
J: TRBJ1-3; size: -; V: TRBV9; D: -; CDR3: CADLALRALYSGNTIYF; DNA: TGTGCCGACCTAGCCCTCCGGGCACTTTACTCTGGAAACACCATATATTTT
J: TRBJ2-7; size: -; V: TRBV5-4; D: -; CDR3: CASSDSPEVSSYEQYF; DNA: TGTGCCAGCAGCGATTCGCCGGAGGTAAGCTCCTACGAGCAGTACTTC
J: TRBJ1-5; size: -; V: TRBV6-6; D: -; CDR3: CASSYTQGYQPQHF; DNA: TGTGCCAGCAGTTATACCCAGGGTTATCAGCCCCAGCATTTT
J: TRBJ2-7; size: once; V: TRBV18; D: TRBD2; CDR3: CASSPLALAGGDEQYF; DNA: TGTGCCAGCTCACCGCTGGCTCTAGCGGGAGGTGACGAGCAGTACTTC
J: TRBJ1-6; size: -; V: TRBV7-3; D: -; CDR3: CASSSGIGTPLHF; DNA: TGTGCCAGCAGCTCAGGAATAGGAACACCCCTCCACTTT
J: TRBJ1-1; size: -; V: TRBV6-5; D: -; CDR3: CASSYSRAGNTEAFF; DNA: TGTGCCAGCAGTTACTCGAGGGCAGGGAACACTGAAGCTTTCTTT